Only a few counts were recorded for the clone carrying this T cell receptor (beta chain). Those patients picked for sequencing had displayed CD8+CD57+ cell expansion on flow cytometry. The data derive from a study of CD8+CD57+ T cells in acquired aplastic anemia. Germline lookup yields CDR1 SNHLY and CDR2 FYNNEI. CDR3 size: 13 residues. V was clipped by 6 bases and J by 2 bases, with 10 bases between them. TCR beta VDJ and CDR3 profiling used genomic DNA as template. One entry per CDR3 protein results from TCRdb running MiXCR on the reads. This sample yields some 160,000 distinct CDR3 sequences, of which about 45% are seen a single time; approximately 3% belongs to the top ten.

This receptor was taken from a human donor with aplastic anemia. This chain links TRBV2 with TRBJ1-1; TRBD1 is a possible D gene (5 bases). Input material: sorted CD4+, CD8+, or CD8+CD57+ T cells (not recorded which) from PBMCs. This CDR3 reads CASRQEANTEAFF. CDR3 in DNA: TGTGCCAGCAGACAGGAAGCCAACACTGAAGCTTTCTTT.